A single sample gave rise to the 22 T cell receptor beta chains below, sequenced in a study of CD8 T cells in Susac syndrome. With random hexamers, reverse transcription was performed on roughly 0.5 to 1 ug of RNA. From the immunoSEQ multiplex PCR reads, TCRdb called clonotypes with MiXCR, one entry per CDR3 protein. The sample yields 200,000 to 250,000 distinct CDR3 sequences, nearly 97% seen once. Sequences were obtained from CD4+ T cells from PBMCs. The receptor source for this set is a human donor with multiple sclerosis.

CDR3 sequence reads: CASSQGRAGYTF. The CDR3 nucleotides read TGTGCCAGCAGCCAAGGCCGAGCTGGCTACACCTTC. The chain couples TRBV4-2 to TRBJ1-2; no clear D gene. The CDR3 length is 12 residues. With 1 base removed from V and 7 bases from J, the gap between germline ends came to 7 bases. Germline-derived CDR1 and CDR2 are LGHNA and YNFKEQ.

The genes are TRBV12-3 or TRBV12-4 and TRBJ2-7; 7 bases are a match to TRBD2. V was pared by 5 bases and J by 7 bases, with 11 bases of the junction left unmatched. The CDR3 spans 14 residues. CDR3 nucleotides: TGTGCCAGCAGTACGGGGGGATCTATGGGGGAGCAGTACTTC. Amino acids: CASSTGGSMGEQYF.

This rearrangement joins TRBV6-5 to TRBJ2-3, with no clear D. This CDR3 has 14 amino acids. Germline V lookup: CDR1 MNHEY, CDR2 SVGAGI. V was pared by 3 bases and J by 4 bases, with 11 bases between. The chain's CDR3 is CASSYESWADTQYF. CDR3 nucleotide sequence: TGTGCCAGCAGTTATGAGTCATGGGCAGATACGCAGTATTTT.

V is TRBV18 and J is TRBJ2-5, with a weak D call TRBD1 (6 bases). Germline V CDR1 and CDR2: KGHSH, LQKENI. CDR3 size: 16 residues. V was trimmed by 0 bases and J by 5 bases, leaving 16 bases between them. CDR3 in DNA: TGTGCCAGCTCACCACCACAGGGTGGGGCCCGCGAGACCCAGTACTTC. It codes for CASSPPQGGARETQYF. The whole variable domain, filled in from reference TRBV18 and TRBJ2-5, reads NAGVMQNPRHLVRRRGQEARLRCSPMKGHSHVYWYRQLPEEGLKFMVYLQKENIIDESGMPKERFSAEFPKEGPSILRIQQVVRGDSAAYFCASSPPQGGARETQYFGPGTRLLVL.

This sequence joins TRBV6-1 and TRBJ1-5; tentatively, D is TRBD1 (5 bases). CDR3 length: 14 residues. V was pared by 0 bases and J by 6 bases, with 9 bases between. Germline loops: CDR1 MNHNS, CDR2 SASEGT. In DNA, the CDR3 is TGTGCCAGCAGTGAAGCAGGGGTCAGTCAGCCCCAGCATTTT. Protein: CASSEAGVSQPQHF.

V usage is TRBV29-1 and J usage is TRBJ2-5; D not certain. Germline values: CDR1 SQVTM, CDR2 ANQGSEA. The CDR3 is 12 amino acids. The V and J ends lost 7 bases and 2 bases respectively, with 11 bases between them. The CDR3 protein is CSALAVQETQYF. CDR3 bases: TGCAGCGCACTGGCAGTACAAGAGACCCAGTACTTC. Together with reference TRBV29-1 and TRBJ2-5, the CDR3 gives the full variable domain: SAVISQKPSRDICQRGTSLTIQCQVDSQVTMMFWYRQQPGQSLTLIATANQGSEATYESGFVIDKFPISRPNLTFSTLTVSNMSPEDSSIYLCSALAVQETQYFGPGTRLLVL.

J is TRBJ2-7 and V is TRBV30; possibly TRBD2 for D (6 bases). Trimming left V 0 bases short and J 5 bases short, with 8 bases between. Germline lookup yields CDR1 GTSNPN and CDR2 SVGIG (reference sequence). This CDR3 contains 12 residues. CDR3 DNA sequence: TGTGCCTGGAGTGTACGGGGGAACGAGCAGTACTTC. It yields the protein CAWSVRGNEQYF.

The chain couples TRBV11-1 to TRBJ2-1, with TRBD2 identical over 8 bases. V was pared by 3 bases and J by 7 bases, with 8 bases of the junction left unmatched. Per germline, CDR1 SGHAT and CDR2 FQDESV (reference sequence). The CDR3 spans 15 residues. The CDR3: CASSFSGTKGNEQFF. The CDR3 coding sequence is TGTGCCAGCAGCTTTAGCGGGACAAAGGGAAATGAGCAGTTCTTC.

The J gene is TRBJ2-7, the V gene TRBV24-1; 7 nucleotides align to TRBD1. CDR3 length: 13 residues. J lost 0 bases, V lost 10 bases, and 5 bases had no gene match. CDR1 and CDR2 (germline): KGHDR, SFDVKD. The CDR3 protein is CATRTGSSYEQYF. The CDR3 bases are TGTGCCACGCGGACAGGTAGCTCCTACGAGCAGTACTTC.

The V gene is TRBV12-3 or TRBV12-4, the J gene TRBJ1-1, with unresolved D. CDR3 length: 14 amino acids. V was trimmed by 2 bases and J by 1 base, leaving 8 bases between them. The CDR3 DNA sequence: TGTGCCAGCAGTTTAAACGGCAAGAACACTGAAGCTTTCTTT. This codes for CASSLNGKNTEAFF.

The chain combines TRBV3-1 with TRBJ1-1; no firm D call. V lost 1 base and J lost 4, with 1 base in between. Germline V gene data show CDR1 as LGHDT and CDR2 as YNNKEL (reference sequence). The CDR3 consists of 11 residues. The CDR3 nucleotides read TGTGCCAGCAGCCAAGCCACTGAAGCTTTCTTT. Protein: CASSQATEAFF.

The chain joins TRBV20-1 to TRBJ2-1, with a weak D call TRBD2 (6 bases). This CDR3 spans 12 amino acids. The V and J ends lost 3 bases and 10 bases respectively, with 13 bases between them. The germline gives CDR1 DFQATT, CDR2 SNEGSKA (reference sequence). CDR3 residues: CSASRETEEQFF. DNA for the CDR3: TGCAGTGCTAGTCGGGAGACCGAGGAGCAGTTCTTC.

The V call is TRBV29-1, the J call TRBJ1-1; TRBD1 might be the D (5 bases). The length of the CDR3 is 14 residues. Trimming cost V 6 bases and J 0 bases, with 14 bases left between them. Germline V gene lookup returns CDR1 SQVTM and CDR2 ANQGSEA. Written as DNA, the CDR3 is TGCAGCGTCCTGAGGGGCAGCATGAACACTGAAGCTTTCTTT. The encoded protein is CSVLRGSMNTEAFF.

This chain joins TRBV6-5 and TRBJ2-7; TRBD2 aligns across 10 bases. V shed 0 bases and J 3 bases; nucleotides not matched to a gene: 20. CDR1 MNHEY and CDR2 SVGAGI come from the germline V gene. The CDR3 has 21 residues. CDR3 bases: TGTGCCAGCAGTTACTCCCGGGGAGCAGGGGTGGTAGCGGGAGGATTCTACGAGCAGTACTTC. It encodes CASSYSRGAGVVAGGFYEQYF.

The V gene is TRBV7-9, the J gene TRBJ2-7, with D unclear. V lost 5 bases and J lost 0, with 11 bases in between. The CDR3 extends over 14 amino acids. Germline V CDR1 and CDR2: SEHNR, FQNEAQ (reference sequence). Here the CDR3 DNA reads TGTGCCAGCAGCAGCGCCAGGAGCTCCTACGAGCAGTACTTC. This encodes CASSSARSSYEQYF.

This clonotype was recorded only once. The rearrangement uses TRBV20-1 and TRBJ2-7; 7 positions match TRBD1. The germline V gene encodes CDR1 DFQATT and CDR2 SNEGSKA (reference sequence). The CDR3 totals 12 residues. Trimming cost V 4 bases and J 2 bases; bases outside gene matches: 2. CDR3 amino acids: CSAIGQAYEQYF. CDR3 DNA: TGCAGTGCTATCGGACAGGCCTACGAGCAGTACTTC.

This sequence joins TRBV2 and TRBJ1-1; 7 bases line up with TRBD1. This CDR3 spans 14 amino acids. J was trimmed by 1 base and V by 7 bases; bases with no gene match: 6. Germline CDR1 is SNHLY and CDR2 is FYNNEI. The CDR3 DNA follows: TGTGCCAGCAATCCCGGGACAGCGAACACTGAAGCTTTCTTT. It yields the protein CASNPGTANTEAFF.

The CDR3 DNA reads TGTGCCAGCAGCTTGGGGGTGGCCTCCTATGGCTACACCTTC. Translated: CASSLGVASYGYTF. The chain is built from TRBV5-6 and TRBJ1-2; D is ambiguous. The germline gives CDR1 SGHDT, CDR2 YYEEEE. V was clipped by 0 bases and J by 4 bases, with 10 bases between them. The CDR3 runs 14 residues.

The gene calls are TRBV12-3 or TRBV12-4 and TRBJ2-1, with a weak D call TRBD2 (6 bases). CDR3 size: 14 residues. Trimming left V 3 bases short and J 4 bases short, with 10 bases between. CDR3 bases: TGTGCCAGCAGTTTGGGACTTTTATACAATGAGCAGTTCTTC. Translated, it gives CASSLGLLYNEQFF.

The chain joins TRBV3-1 to TRBJ2-3; no firm D call. The CDR3 has 14 residues. CDR1 and CDR2 from the germline V gene are LGHDT and YNNKEL (reference sequence). Trimming took 4 bases from V and 6 from J, leaving 14 bases between them. In nucleotides, the CDR3 is TGTGCCAGCAGCCCCCCGGCCAGTGCGGATACGCAGTATTTT. Translated, it gives CASSPPASADTQYF.

The V call is TRBV7-3, the J call TRBJ2-1; TRBD2 might be the D (5 bases). V lost 1 base, J lost 4 bases, and 11 bases lay in between. Germline CDR1 SGHTA, CDR2 FQGTGA. The CDR3 contains 15 residues. The CDR3 sequence: CASSLRATSYNEQFF. The CDR3 nucleotides read TGTGCCAGCAGCTTAAGGGCCACTAGTTACAATGAGCAGTTCTTC.

The chain has TRBV20-1 and TRBJ2-7, with TRBD1 matching 7 bases. The V gene's germline CDR1 is DFQATT and CDR2 SNEGSKA (reference sequence). CDR3 length: 13 residues. V was clipped by 6 bases and J by 5 bases; unmatched bases: 10. The CDR3 DNA reads TGCAGTGCCCCTCCAACAGGGGTCCACGAGCAGTACTTC. Translated: CSAPPTGVHEQYF.